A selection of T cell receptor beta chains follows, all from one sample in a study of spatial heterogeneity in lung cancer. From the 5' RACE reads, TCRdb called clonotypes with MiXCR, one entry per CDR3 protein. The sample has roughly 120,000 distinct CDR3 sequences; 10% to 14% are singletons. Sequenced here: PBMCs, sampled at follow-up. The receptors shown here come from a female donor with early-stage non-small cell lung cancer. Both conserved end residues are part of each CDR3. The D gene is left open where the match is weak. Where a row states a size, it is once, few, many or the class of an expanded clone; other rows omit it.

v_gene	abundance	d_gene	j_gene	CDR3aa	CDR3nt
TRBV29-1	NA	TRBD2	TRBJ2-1	CSVDGTSGSGEQFF	TGCAGCGTTGACGGGACTAGCGGGAGTGGAGAGCAGTTCTTC
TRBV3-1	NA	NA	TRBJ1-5	CASSQGRGVGNQPQHF	TGTGCCAGCAGCCAAGGACGGGGGGTCGGCAATCAGCCCCAGCATTTT
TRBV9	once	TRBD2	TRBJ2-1	CASSTPGLAQNEQFF	TGTGCCAGCAGCACACCGGGACTAGCGCAGAATGAGCAGTTCTTC
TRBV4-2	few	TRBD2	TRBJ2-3	CASSQDLSGRQYF	TGTGCCAGCAGCCAAGATCTTAGCGGGAGGCAGTATTTT
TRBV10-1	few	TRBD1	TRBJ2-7	CASSDPGTGAYEQYF	TGCGCCAGCAGTGACCCCGGGACAGGGGCCTACGAGCAGTACTTC
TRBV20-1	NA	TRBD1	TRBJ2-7	CSASFPGTGRYEQYF	TGCAGTGCTAGTTTCCCAGGGACAGGGCGCTACGAGCAGTACTTC
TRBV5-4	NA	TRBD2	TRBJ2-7	CASSPGLAPHYEQYF	TGTGCCAGCAGCCCCGGACTAGCCCCTCACTACGAGCAGTACTTC
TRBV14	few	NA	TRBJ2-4	CASSQEVGLAKNIQYF	TGTGCCAGCAGCCAAGAGGTTGGGCTAGCCAAAAACATTCAGTACTTC
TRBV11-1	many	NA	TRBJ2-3	CASSRQSGDTQYF	TGTGCCAGCAGCCGACAAAGCGGAGATACGCAGTATTTT
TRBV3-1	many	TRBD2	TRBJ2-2	CASSQELAGVGELFF	TGTGCCAGCAGCCAAGAGCTAGCGGGAGTCGGGGAGCTGTTTTTT
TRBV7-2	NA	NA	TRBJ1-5	CASSLEQATQPQHF	TGTGCCAGCAGCTTAGAACAGGCAACCCAGCCCCAGCATTTT
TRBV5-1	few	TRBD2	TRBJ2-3	CASSPAGVLTDTQYF	TGCGCCAGCAGCCCGGCGGGAGTTTTAACAGATACGCAGTATTTT
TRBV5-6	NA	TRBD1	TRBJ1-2	CASSRTRDRRNYGYTF	TGTGCCAGCAGCCGAACCCGGGACAGACGAAACTATGGCTACACCTTC
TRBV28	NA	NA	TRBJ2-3	CASSLAGTADTQYF	TGTGCCAGCAGTTTGGCGGGGACCGCGGATACGCAGTATTTT
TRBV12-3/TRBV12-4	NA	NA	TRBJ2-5	CASSHSGKGETQYF	TGTGCCAGCAGCCATTCCGGGAAGGGAGAGACCCAGTACTTC
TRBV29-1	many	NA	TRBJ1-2	CSSQPPGLANYGYTF	TGCAGTAGTCAACCGCCAGGGTTAGCTAACTATGGCTACACCTTC
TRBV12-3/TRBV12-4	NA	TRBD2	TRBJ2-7	CASSFDTSGGSYEQYF	TGTGCCAGCAGTTTCGATACTAGCGGGGGGTCCTACGAGCAGTACTTC
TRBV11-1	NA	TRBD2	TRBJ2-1	CASSPDGGGSWNEQFF	TGTGCCAGCAGCCCCGACGGTGGCGGGAGCTGGAATGAGCAGTTCTTC
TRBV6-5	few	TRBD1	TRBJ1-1	CASKLPGQGEAFF	TGTGCCAGCAAACTGCCGGGACAGGGAGAAGCTTTCTTT
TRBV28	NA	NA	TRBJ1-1	CASRLGRRNTEAFF	TGTGCCAGCAGGTTAGGGCGGAGGAACACTGAAGCTTTCTTT
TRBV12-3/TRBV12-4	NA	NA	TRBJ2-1	CASRNADTSEQFF	TGTGCCAGCCGAAACGCGGATACGAGCGAGCAGTTCTTC
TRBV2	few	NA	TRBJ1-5	CASSEDLSIPNQPQHF	TGTGCCAGCAGTGAGGACCTTAGCATACCCAATCAGCCCCAGCATTTT
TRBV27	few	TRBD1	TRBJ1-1	CASGTGGMNTEAFF	TGTGCCAGCGGGACAGGGGGTATGAACACTGAAGCTTTCTTT
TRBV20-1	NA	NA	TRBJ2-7	CSASSRGYEQYF	TGCAGTGCTAGCTCCAGAGGGTACGAGCAGTACTTC
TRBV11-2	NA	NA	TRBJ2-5	CASSLARGRETQYF	TGTGCCAGCAGCTTAGCGCGGGGCCGGGAGACCCAGTACTTC
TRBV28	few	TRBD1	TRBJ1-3	CASTPGTGAFSSGNTIYF	TGTGCCAGCACCCCCGGGACAGGGGCCTTTAGCTCTGGAAACACCATATATTTT
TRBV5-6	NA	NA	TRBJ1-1	CASSLWLNTEAFF	TGTGCCAGCAGCTTGTGGTTGAACACTGAAGCTTTCTTT
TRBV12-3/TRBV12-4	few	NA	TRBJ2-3	CASSLTLADTQYF	TGTGCCAGCAGTTTAACACTAGCAGATACGCAGTATTTT
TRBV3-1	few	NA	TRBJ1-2	CASSQQRNYGYTF	TGTGCCAGCAGCCAACAGCGTAACTATGGCTACACCTTC
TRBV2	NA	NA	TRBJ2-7	CAAITGPTYEQYF	TGTGCCGCAATAACAGGACCCACCTACGAGCAGTACTTC
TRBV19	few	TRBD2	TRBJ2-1	CASSMNSGGNNEQFF	TGTGCCAGTAGTATGAATAGCGGGGGTAACAATGAGCAGTTCTTC
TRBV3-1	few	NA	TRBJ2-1	CASSPRSTTEQFF	TGTGCCAGCAGTCCCCGATCAACTACGGAGCAGTTCTTC
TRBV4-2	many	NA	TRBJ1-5	CASSQDSPDRSNQPQHF	TGTGCCAGCAGCCAAGATTCGCCGGACAGAAGCAATCAGCCCCAGCATTTT
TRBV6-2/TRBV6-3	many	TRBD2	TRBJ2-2	CASSYSLGRLAFTGELFF	TGTGCCAGCAGTTACTCCTTGGGGCGACTAGCGTTCACCGGGGAGCTGTTTTTT
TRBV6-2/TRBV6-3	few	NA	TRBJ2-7	CASSYGVGYEQYF	TGTGCCAGCAGTTACGGGGTTGGCTACGAGCAGTACTTC
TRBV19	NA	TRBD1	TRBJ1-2	CASSPSGTGSNYGYTF	TGTGCCAGTAGTCCCTCCGGGACAGGAAGTAACTATGGCTACACCTTC
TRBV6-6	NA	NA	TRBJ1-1	CASSRDTRNTEAFF	TGTGCCAGCAGTAGGGACACCCGGAACACTGAAGCTTTCTTT
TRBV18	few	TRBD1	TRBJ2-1	CASSPGQGAIDEQFF	TGTGCCAGCTCACCCGGACAGGGGGCGATCGATGAGCAGTTCTTC
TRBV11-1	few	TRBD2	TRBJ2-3	CASTQGLARNTQYF	TGTGCCAGCACCCAGGGACTAGCCCGAAATACGCAGTATTTT
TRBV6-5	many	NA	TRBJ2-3	CASRESTDTQYF	TGTGCCAGCAGGGAGTCAACAGATACGCAGTATTTT
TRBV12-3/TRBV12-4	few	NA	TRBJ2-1	CASSLKGRHEQFF	TGTGCCAGCAGTTTAAAGGGGCGGCATGAGCAGTTCTTC
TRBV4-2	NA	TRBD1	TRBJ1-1	CASSQGQGNTEAFF	TGTGCCAGCAGCCAGGGACAGGGGAACACTGAAGCTTTCTTT
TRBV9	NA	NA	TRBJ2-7	CASSVDPAQGEQYF	TGTGCCAGCAGCGTAGACCCGGCCCAGGGCGAGCAGTACTTC
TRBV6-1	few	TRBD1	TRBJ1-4	CASSPSGQSLLFF	TGTGCCAGCAGTCCCTCGGGACAGTCGTTACTGTTTTTT
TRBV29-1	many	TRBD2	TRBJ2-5	CSVGTSPNQETQYF	TGCAGCGTCGGGACTAGCCCAAACCAAGAGACCCAGTACTTC
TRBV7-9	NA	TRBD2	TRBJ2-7	CASSIAGLEVNEQYF	TGTGCCAGCAGCATAGCCGGACTAGAAGTCAACGAGCAGTACTTC
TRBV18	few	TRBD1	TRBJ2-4	CASSLSLDRADIQYF	TGTGCCAGCTCCCTAAGTCTGGACAGGGCAGACATTCAGTACTTC
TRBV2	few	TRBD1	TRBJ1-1	CARSTGSRRIGTEAFF	TGTGCCAGATCGACAGGGTCAAGGAGAATTGGGACTGAAGCTTTCTTT
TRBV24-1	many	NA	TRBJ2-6	CATSDYGANVLTF	TGTGCCACCAGTGATTATGGGGCCAACGTCCTGACTTTC
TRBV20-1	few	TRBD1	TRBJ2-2	CSAPDRGQGATGELFF	TGCAGTGCTCCCGACCGAGGGCAGGGGGCCACCGGGGAGCTGTTTTTT
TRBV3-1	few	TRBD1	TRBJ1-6	CASSSRDSRNSPLHF	TGTGCCAGCAGCTCCCGGGACAGCCGGAATTCACCCCTCCACTTT
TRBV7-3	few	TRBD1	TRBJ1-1	CASSPGTGYSTEAFF	TGTGCCAGCAGCCCCGGGACAGGGTACAGCACTGAAGCTTTCTTT
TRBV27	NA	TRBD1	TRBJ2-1	CASSWAGGRNEQFF	TGTGCCAGCAGTTGGGCAGGGGGTCGGAATGAGCAGTTCTTC
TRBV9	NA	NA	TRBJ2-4	CASSPQGSQAKNIQYF	TGTGCCAGCAGCCCCCAGGGGAGCCAAGCCAAAAACATTCAGTACTTC